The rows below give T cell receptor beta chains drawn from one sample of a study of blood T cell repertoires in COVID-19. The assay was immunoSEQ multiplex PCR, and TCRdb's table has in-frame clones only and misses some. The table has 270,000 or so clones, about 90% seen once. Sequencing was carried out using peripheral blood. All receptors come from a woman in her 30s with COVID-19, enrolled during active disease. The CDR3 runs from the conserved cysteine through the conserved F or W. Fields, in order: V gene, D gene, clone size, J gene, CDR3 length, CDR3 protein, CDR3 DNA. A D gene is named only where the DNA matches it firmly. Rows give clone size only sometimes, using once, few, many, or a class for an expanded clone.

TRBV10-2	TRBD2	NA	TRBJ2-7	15	CASSETPSGGYEQYF	TGCGCCAGCAGTGAAACTCCTAGCGGGGGCTACGAGCAGTACTTC
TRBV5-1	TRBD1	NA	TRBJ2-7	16	CASSLEPGTGTYEQYF	TGCGCCAGCAGCTTGGAACCCGGGACAGGGACCTACGAGCAGTACTTC
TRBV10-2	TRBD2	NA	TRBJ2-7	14	CASSESAGAYEQYF	TGCGCCAGCAGTGAGTCAGCGGGGGCCTACGAGCAGTACTTC
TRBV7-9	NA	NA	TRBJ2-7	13	CASSFGTFYEQYF	TGTGCCAGCAGCTTCGGGACATTCTACGAGCAGTACTTC
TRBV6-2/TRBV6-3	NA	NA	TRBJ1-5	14	CASSYVELNQPQHF	TGTGCCAGCAGTTACGTTGAACTAAATCAGCCCCAGCATTTT
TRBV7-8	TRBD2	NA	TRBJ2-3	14	CASSPGGVTDTQYF	TGTGCCAGCAGCCCTGGGGGGGTCACAGATACGCAGTATTTT
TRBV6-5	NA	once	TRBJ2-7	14	CASSWGTQVYEQYF	TGTGCCAGCAGTTGGGGGACACAAGTCTACGAGCAGTACTTC
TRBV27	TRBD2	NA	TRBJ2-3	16	CASLGLAGVNTDTQYF	TGTGCCTCACTGGGACTAGCGGGGGTTAACACAGATACGCAGTATTTT
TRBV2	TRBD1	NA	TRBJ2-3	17	CASRNTVPGQGIDTQYF	TGTGCCAGCAGGAACACCGTACCGGGACAGGGGATTGATACGCAGTATTTT
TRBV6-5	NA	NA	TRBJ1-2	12	CATGEGGYGYTF	TGTGCCACCGGGGAGGGGGGGTATGGCTACACCTTC
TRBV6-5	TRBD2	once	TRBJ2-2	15	CATFGLAGGTGELFF	TGTGCCACCTTCGGACTAGCGGGGGGGACCGGGGAGCTGTTTTTT
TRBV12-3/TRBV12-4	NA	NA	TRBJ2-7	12	CASSLQVGEQYF	TGTGCCAGCAGCCTACAGGTCGGCGAGCAGTACTTC
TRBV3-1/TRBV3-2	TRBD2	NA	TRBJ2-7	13	CASSGLADYEQYF	TGTGCCAGCAGCGGACTAGCGGACTACGAGCAGTACTTC
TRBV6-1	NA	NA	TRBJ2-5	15	CASSEAMDRAETQYF	TGTGCCAGCAGTGAAGCGATGGACAGAGCAGAGACCCAGTACTTC
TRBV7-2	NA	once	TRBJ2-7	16	CASSLIVGLGGYEQYF	TGTGCCAGCAGCTTAATAGTGGGGCTGGGGGGCTACGAGCAGTACTTC
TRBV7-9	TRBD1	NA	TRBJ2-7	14	CASSSDRSSYEQYF	TGTGCCAGCAGCTCGGACAGGAGCTCCTACGAGCAGTACTTC
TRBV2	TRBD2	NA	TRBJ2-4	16	CASSSLGGNAKNIQYF	TGTGCCAGCAGTTCCCTGGGGGGGAACGCCAAAAACATTCAGTACTTC
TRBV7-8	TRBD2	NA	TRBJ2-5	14	CASSHWGGKETQYF	TGTGCCAGCAGCCACTGGGGGGGGAAAGAGACCCAGTACTTC
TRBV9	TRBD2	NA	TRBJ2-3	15	CASSVRAGGPDTQYF	TGTGCCAGCAGCGTACGAGCGGGGGGACCAGATACGCAGTATTTT
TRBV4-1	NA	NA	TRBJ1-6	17	CASSHSGGGNGNSPLHF	TGCGCCAGCAGCCACAGCGGGGGGGGCAATGGGAATTCACCCCTCCACTTT
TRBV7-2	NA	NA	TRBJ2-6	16	CASSSGLYSGANVLTF	TGTGCCAGCAGCTCTGGACTGTACTCTGGGGCCAACGTCCTGACTTTC
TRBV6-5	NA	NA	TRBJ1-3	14	CASSPTGTGNTIYF	TGTGCCAGCAGCCCCACAGGGACTGGAAACACCATATATTTT
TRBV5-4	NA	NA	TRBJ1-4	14	CASSSPARNEKLFF	TGTGCCAGCAGCTCCCCCGCCCGGAATGAAAAACTGTTTTTT
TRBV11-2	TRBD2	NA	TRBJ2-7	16	CASSPTGGVSSYEQYF	TGTGCCAGCAGCCCGACCGGGGGGGTCAGCTCCTACGAGCAGTACTTC
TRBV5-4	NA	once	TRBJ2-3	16	CASSLRTSVTTDTQYF	TGTGCCAGCAGCTTGCGTACCAGCGTGACCACAGATACGCAGTATTTT
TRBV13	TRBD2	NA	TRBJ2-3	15	CASSLGPGGGNTQYF	TGTGCCAGCAGCTTAGGCCCGGGGGGGGGTAATACGCAGTATTTT
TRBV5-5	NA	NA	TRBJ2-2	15	CASSLWGDNTGELFF	TGTGCCAGCAGCTTGTGGGGCGATAACACCGGGGAGCTGTTTTTT
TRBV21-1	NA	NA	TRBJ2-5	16	CASSKGDRGDVETQYF	TGTGCCAGCAGCAAAGGGGACAGGGGGGACGTAGAGACCCAGTACTTC
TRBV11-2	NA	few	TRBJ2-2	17	CASSPYLGITEAGELFF	TGTGCCAGCAGCCCCTACCTCGGGATCACTGAGGCCGGGGAGCTGTTTTTT
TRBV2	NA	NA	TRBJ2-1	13	CASSEIREGSRFF	TGTGCCAGCAGTGAAATCAGAGAGGGATCGCGGTTCTTC
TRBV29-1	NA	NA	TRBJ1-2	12	CSVEEGAYGYTF	TGCAGCGTTGAGGAAGGGGCCTATGGCTACACCTTC
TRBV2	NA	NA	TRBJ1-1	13	CASSVQVNTEAFF	TGTGCCAGCAGTGTACAGGTGAACACTGAAGCTTTCTTT
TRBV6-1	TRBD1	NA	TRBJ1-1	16	CASSDSDRALGTEAFF	TGTGCCAGCAGTGATTCCGACAGGGCATTGGGCACTGAAGCTTTCTTT
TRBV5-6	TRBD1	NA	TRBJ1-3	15	CASSFDRGYGNTIYF	TGTGCCAGCAGCTTCGACAGGGGGTATGGAAACACCATATATTTT
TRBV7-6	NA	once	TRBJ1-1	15	CASSLGYGQNTEAFF	TGTGCCAGCAGCTTAGGTTACGGTCAGAACACTGAAGCTTTCTTT
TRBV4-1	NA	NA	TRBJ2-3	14	CASSQVLRGDTQYF	TGCGCCAGCAGCCAAGTCCTTCGGGGAGATACGCAGTATTTT
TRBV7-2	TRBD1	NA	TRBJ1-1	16	CASSLFRTGRDTEAFF	TGTGCCAGCAGCTTGTTCCGGACAGGAAGGGACACTGAAGCTTTCTTT
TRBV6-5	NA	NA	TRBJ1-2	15	CASSYSSVGARGYTF	TGTGCCAGCAGTTACTCGAGTGTGGGGGCTCGCGGCTACACCTTC
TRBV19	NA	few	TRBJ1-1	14	CASSMGGMNTEAFF	TGTGCCAGTAGTATGGGAGGAATGAACACTGAAGCTTTCTTT
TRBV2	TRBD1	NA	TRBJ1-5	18	CASKNGTGGYYSNQPQHF	TGTGCCAGCAAAAACGGGACAGGGGGTTACTATAGCAATCAGCCCCAGCATTTT
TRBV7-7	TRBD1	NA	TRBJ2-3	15	CASSLADRAGDTQYF	TGTGCCAGCAGCTTGGCGGACAGGGCGGGAGATACGCAGTATTTT
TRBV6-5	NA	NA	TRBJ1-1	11	CASVGITEAFF	TGTGCCAGCGTGGGCATCACTGAAGCTTTCTTT
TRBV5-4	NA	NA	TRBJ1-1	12	CASSLAGEGAFF	TGTGCCAGCAGCCTAGCCGGAGAAGGAGCTTTCTTT
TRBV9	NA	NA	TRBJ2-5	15	CASSVTRGGQETQYF	TGTGCCAGCAGCGTTACTAGAGGGGGTCAAGAGACCCAGTACTTC
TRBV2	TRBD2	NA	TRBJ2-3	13	CASKDLAGATQYF	TGTGCCAGCAAGGATTTAGCGGGGGCTACGCAGTATTTT
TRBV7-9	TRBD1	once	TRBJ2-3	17	CASSITPTGPYTDTQYF	TGTGCCAGCAGCATAACCCCGACAGGGCCCTACACAGATACGCAGTATTTT
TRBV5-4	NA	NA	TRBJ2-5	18	CASSLRLSRFGGQETQYF	TGTGCCAGCAGCTTGAGGCTCTCTAGATTCGGAGGGCAAGAGACCCAGTACTTC
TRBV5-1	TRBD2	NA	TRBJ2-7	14	CASSQGLAGYEQYF	TGCGCCAGCAGCCAGGGACTAGCCGGCTACGAGCAGTACTTC
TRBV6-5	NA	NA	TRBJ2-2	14	CASHRDRRAGELFF	TGTGCCAGTCACAGAGACCGGAGGGCCGGGGAGCTGTTTTTT
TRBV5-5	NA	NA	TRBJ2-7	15	CASSLSGTAYVEQYF	TGTGCCAGCAGCTTGAGTGGGACTGCTTACGTCGAGCAGTACTTC
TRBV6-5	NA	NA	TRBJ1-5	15	CASSLTGFSNQPQHF	TGTGCCAGCAGCTTAACAGGGTTTAGCAATCAGCCCCAGCATTTT
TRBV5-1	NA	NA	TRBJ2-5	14	CASSSSLARETQYF	TGCGCCAGCAGCTCGTCCCTAGCCAGGGAGACCCAGTACTTC
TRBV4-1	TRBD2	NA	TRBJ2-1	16	CASSQGRGGAYNEQFF	TGCGCCAGCAGCCAAGGTCGCGGGGGGGCCTACAATGAGCAGTTCTTC
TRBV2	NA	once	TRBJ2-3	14	CASSTGLSTDTQYF	TGTGCCAGCAGTACTGGACTTAGCACAGATACGCAGTATTTT
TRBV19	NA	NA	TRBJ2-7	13	CASKLTGTYEQYF	TGTGCCAGTAAACTAACAGGGACCTACGAGCAGTACTTC
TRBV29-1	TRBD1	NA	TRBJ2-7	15	CSVAGDRGRSYEQYF	TGCAGCGTAGCCGGGGACAGGGGGAGATCCTACGAGCAGTACTTC
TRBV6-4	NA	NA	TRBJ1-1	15	CASSALAGGYGEAFF	TGTGCCAGCAGTGCCCTCGCCGGGGGTTATGGTGAAGCTTTCTTT